The 32 T cell receptor beta chains below were found in one sample sequenced in a study of blood T cell repertoires in COVID-19. Method: immunoSEQ multiplex PCR; TCRdb's copy keeps in-frame clones and lacks some. This table has tens of thousands of clones, 86% appearing once. The sample consisted of peripheral blood. Source of these receptors: a man aged 60 to 75 with acute or convalescent COVID-19.

The V and J genes are TRBV7-3 and TRBJ2-3, with 7 nucleotides matching TRBD2. The V gene's germline CDR1 is SGHTA and CDR2 FQGTGA. This CDR3 contains 13 residues. V lost 0 bases, J lost 8 bases, and 2 bases stayed unmatched. Written as DNA, the CDR3 is TGTGCCAGCAGCTTAACACCTAGCGGTACGCAGTATTTT. As protein: CASSLTPSGTQYF.

The chain employs TRBV29-1 and TRBJ2-6; D remains ambiguous. CDR3 size: 14 residues. Germline-derived CDR1 and CDR2 are SQVTM and ANQGSEA. Between the trimmed V and J ends, which lost 3 bases and 1 base, there was a span of 7 bases. The CDR3 DNA reads as TGCAGCGTTGAGGCCGGGTCTGGGGCCAACGTCCTGACTTTC. Protein: CSVEAGSGANVLTF.

The rearrangement joins TRBV27 to TRBJ2-7; D might be TRBD2 (6 bases). The V end lost 6 bases, the J end lost 2 bases, and 11 bases lay between the germline ends. From germline, CDR1 is MNHEY and CDR2 SMNVEV (reference sequence). The CDR3 contains 13 residues. CDR3 DNA sequence: TGTGCCAGCAGGGGTAGCGGCGCCTACGAGCAGTACTTC. Translating gives CASRGSGAYEQYF.

This chain joins TRBV6-5 and TRBJ1-1, with TRBD1 matching 7 bases. Germline V gene sequence: CDR1 MNHEY, CDR2 SVGAGI. Trimming cost V 6 bases and J 0 bases; bases outside gene matches: 1. The CDR3 contains 13 residues. The CDR3: CASRDRLNTEAFF. The DNA of the CDR3 is TGTGCCAGCAGGGACAGGTTGAACACTGAAGCTTTCTTT.

This clone appeared a single time. The rearrangement links TRBV5-1 to TRBJ1-1; D unresolved. Per germline, CDR1 SGHRS and CDR2 YFSETQ. This CDR3 spans 18 amino acids. With 3 bases removed from V and 6 bases from J, the gap between germline ends came to 27 bases. CDR3 DNA: TGCGCCAGCAGCTCCCCCAGTCGAGGGAAAGTCGTGGTGGCTGAAGCTTTCTTT. This codes for CASSSPSRGKVVVAEAFF.

The V gene is TRBV9, the J gene TRBJ1-1; D remains ambiguous. The CDR3 covers 13 residues. Germline CDR1 is SGDLS and CDR2 is YYNGEE. V was shortened by 4 bases and J by 1 base, with 8 bases between the two germline ends. The DNA of the CDR3 is TGTGCCAGCAGCACACTAGGGAACACTGAAGCTTTCTTT. This gives the protein CASSTLGNTEAFF.

A single count supports this clone. The rearrangement links TRBV2 to TRBJ1-3, with 9 bases matching TRBD1. After removal of 2 bases from V and 0 bases from J, the junction contained 5 bases not matched to a gene. Germline loops: CDR1 SNHLY, CDR2 FYNNEI. This CDR3 has 17 residues. The CDR3 region is CASSERLGQGSGNTIYF. The CDR3 DNA follows: TGTGCCAGCAGTGAACGGTTGGGACAGGGCTCTGGAAACACCATATATTTT.

The gene calls are TRBV13 and TRBJ2-2; 8 nucleotides align to TRBD1. J lost 8 bases, V lost 5 bases, and 7 bases had no gene match. The CDR3 runs 14 residues. Germline V gene sequence: CDR1 PRHDT, CDR2 FYEKMQ (reference sequence). CDR3 DNA: TGTGCCAGCAGCATCGGACAGGGAACGGGGGAGCTGTTTTTT. It encodes CASSIGQGTGELFF.

This chain connects TRBV9 to TRBJ2-1; D unclear. V lost 4 bases and J 9 bases, leaving 11 bases between the germline ends. The length of the CDR3 is 12 residues. Germline CDR1 SGDLS, CDR2 YYNGEE. The CDR3 DNA follows: TGTGCCAGCAGCACCGAGGTGGGTGAGCAGTTCTTC. Translated: CASSTEVGEQFF.

J is TRBJ1-5 and V is TRBV19; D gene uncertain. The CDR3 runs 13 residues. The germline gives CDR1 LNHDA, CDR2 SQIVND (reference sequence). V gave up 5 bases and J gave up 2 bases, with 7 bases separating them. The CDR3 spells CASSQVGNQPQHF. The CDR3 nucleotides are TGTGCCAGTAGTCAAGTAGGCAATCAGCCCCAGCATTTT.

The chain employs TRBV30 and TRBJ1-2; D is undetermined. V lost 0 bases to trimming and J lost 1 base, with 6 bases between them. CDR1 is GTSNPN, CDR2 SVGIG, per germline (reference sequence). The CDR3 totals 13 residues. The CDR3 is CAWSVRLNYGYTF. CDR3 nucleotides: TGTGCCTGGAGTGTGCGACTTAACTATGGCTACACCTTC.

This clone was recorded only once. This chain uses TRBV9 with TRBJ1-6, with TRBD1 as a possible D gene (5 bases). Per the germline V gene, CDR1 is SGDLS and CDR2 is YYNGEE. Trimming took off 4 bases at V and 0 bases at J, with 11 bases between the two ends. The CDR3 loop spans 16 amino acids. CDR3 sequence (DNA): TGTGCCAGCAGCCTACGACAGAGCTCCTATAATTCACCCCTCCACTTT. It specifies CASSLRQSSYNSPLHF.

The V call is TRBV5-4, the J call TRBJ1-1; 7 bases agree with TRBD1. The J segment lost 1 base and the V segment lost 3 bases, leaving 12 bases of the junction unmatched. Germline CDR1 is SGHNT and CDR2 is YYREEE (reference sequence). CDR3 length: 17 residues. The CDR3 DNA reads TGTGCCAGCAGCTCTGGAACGGCCTACAGGGGGAACACTGAAGCTTTCTTT. Translation gives CASSSGTAYRGNTEAFF.

The chain links TRBV9 to TRBJ2-3; TRBD2 agrees at 8 bases. The germline V gene encodes CDR1 SGDLS and CDR2 YYNGEE. V lost 0 bases, J lost 5 bases, and 5 bases stayed unmatched. The length of the CDR3 is 15 residues. The CDR3 DNA reads TGTGCCAGCAGCGTAGCCCAGCGGGGGAAAGATACGCAGTATTTT. It translates to CASSVAQRGKDTQYF.

V is TRBV2 and J is TRBJ2-1; 14 bases agree with TRBD2. Germline CDR1 is SNHLY and CDR2 is FYNNEI. The V and J ends lost 6 bases and 4 bases, in that order; junction bases with no gene match: 2. The CDR3 has 15 residues. The CDR3 loop reads CASRGTSGRYNEQFF. The CDR3 DNA follows: TGTGCCAGCAGGGGGACTAGCGGGAGATACAATGAGCAGTTCTTC.

The genes are TRBV11-2 and TRBJ1-2; 8 bases line up with TRBD1. Germline values: CDR1 SGHAT, CDR2 FQNNGV. The V gene end was trimmed by 1 base and the J gene end by 6 bases; junction bases not matched to a gene: 4. CDR3 length: 14 amino acids. CDR3 loop: CASSLGGQGHGYTF. The CDR3 DNA is TGTGCCAGCAGCTTAGGCGGACAGGGCCATGGCTACACCTTC.

J is TRBJ1-4 and V is TRBV4-2, with 7 bases fitting TRBD1. The germline V gene encodes CDR1 LGHNA and CDR2 YNFKEQ. There are 16 residues in the CDR3. Trimming cost V 2 bases and J 5 bases; bases outside gene matches: 8. The DNA for the CDR3 is TGTGCCAGCAGCCAAAACGGACAGGAGGGGAATGAAAAACTGTTTTTT. Amino acid sequence: CASSQNGQEGNEKLFF.

J is TRBJ1-2 and V is TRBV7-2; possibly TRBD1 for D (5 bases). CDR1 is SGHTA, CDR2 FQGNSA, per germline. The CDR3 extends over 13 amino acids. V was pared by 1 base and J by 5 bases, with 8 bases between. This chain's CDR3 is CASSLGGVYGYTF. CDR3 DNA: TGTGCCAGCAGCTTAGGGGGGGTTTATGGCTACACCTTC.

V and J are TRBV7-9 and TRBJ2-5; 10 bases line up with TRBD2. CDR1 is SEHNR, CDR2 FQNEAQ, per germline (reference sequence). V shed 5 bases, J shed 2 bases, and the junction held 14 bases outside the gene matches. The length of the CDR3 is 18 residues. CDR3 nucleotide sequence: TGTGCCAGCAGCGGCCGACTTCGAGCGGGGGGGTCACAAGAGACCCAGTACTTC. This encodes CASSGRLRAGGSQETQYF.

The chain joins TRBV5-1 to TRBJ1-1; D perhaps matches TRBD1 (5 bases). Germline V gene lookup returns CDR1 SGHRS and CDR2 YFSETQ. The CDR3 is 15 amino acids. The V end lost 7 bases, the J end lost 1 base, and 17 bases lay between the germline ends. The chain's CDR3 is CASRRTRTGNTEAFF. The CDR3 nucleotides are TGCGCCAGCCGCCGGACACGAACAGGGAACACTGAAGCTTTCTTT.

V is TRBV21-1 and J is TRBJ2-4; the DNA was not used to check the table's D call, TRBD1. TRBV21-1 is given as a pseudogene. The length of the CDR3 is 18 residues. CDR3 protein: CASSKGRAGTVAKNIQYF. Here the CDR3 DNA reads TGTGCCAGCAGCAAAGGGCGGGCCGGGACAGTAGCCAAAAACATTCAGTACTTC.

The DNA of the CDR3 is TGTGCCAGCAGCGTAGCTACGACAGCCTCTGGAAACACCATATATTTT. It yields the protein CASSVATTASGNTIYF. V usage is TRBV9 and J usage is TRBJ1-3; possible D gene TRBD1, 5 bases. Germline CDR1 reads SGDLS; CDR2 reads YYNGEE. CDR3 length: 16 amino acids. V was shortened by 0 bases and J by 0 bases, with 10 bases between the two germline ends.

The chain uses TRBV6-1 and TRBJ2-1; no definite D call. Trimming cost V 2 bases and J 12 bases, with 14 bases left between them. Germline assignment: CDR1 MNHNS and CDR2 SASEGT. This CDR3 spans 13 amino acids. The CDR3 coding sequence is TGTGCCAGCAGTGAACACACTGCGGTAATGCAGTTCTTC. Its translation: CASSEHTAVMQFF.

V is TRBV5-1 and J is TRBJ1-6; D remains unclear. This CDR3 has 14 amino acids. CDR1 SGHRS and CDR2 YFSETQ come from the germline V gene. Trimming took off 0 bases at V and 10 bases at J, with 11 bases between the two ends. This chain's CDR3 is CASSLVVGQSPLHF. The CDR3 nucleotides read TGCGCCAGCAGCTTGGTGGTGGGCCAATCACCCCTCCACTTT.

The V gene is TRBV5-1, the J gene TRBJ2-7; 7 bases are shared with TRBD2. Germline V gene sequence: CDR1 SGHRS, CDR2 YFSETQ. This CDR3 is built from 16 residues. V gave up 4 bases and J gave up 5 bases; unmatched junction bases: 15. The CDR3 DNA reads as TGCGCCAGCAGCCGTATGAGCGGGGCCACCCCTGACGAGCAGTACTTC. It encodes CASSRMSGATPDEQYF.

This chain joins TRBV28 and TRBJ1-4; tentatively, D is TRBD1 (6 bases). Germline CDR1 MDHEN, CDR2 SYDVKM. This CDR3 is built from 14 residues. With 5 bases removed from V and 7 bases from J, the gap between germline ends came to 14 bases. The CDR3 region is CASSLGGAAEKLFF. The CDR3 DNA reads as TGTGCCAGCAGTCTTGGGGGGGCGGCTGAAAAACTGTTTTTT.

The rearrangement joins TRBV6-4 to TRBJ1-4; unclear D gene. The V gene lost 2 bases and the J gene lost 7 bases, with 11 bases spanning the gap. CDR3 size: 14 residues. CDR1 is MRHNA, CDR2 SNTAGT, per germline. Here the CDR3 DNA reads TGTGCCAGCAGTGACCCTCTAGGTGTTGAAAAACTGTTTTTT. Its translation is CASSDPLGVEKLFF.

The CDR3 bases are TGTGCCAGCAGCCAAGGTACAGGGAAACGTGAAGGCTACACCTTC. Amino acids: CASSQGTGKREGYTF. This chain connects TRBV3-1 (or the pseudogene TRBV3-2) to TRBJ1-2; maybe TRBD1 (6 bases). CDR1 and CDR2 (germline): LGHDT, YNNKEL (reference sequence). V gave up 1 base and J gave up 8 bases, with 17 bases separating them. CDR3 length equals 15 residues.

The chain has TRBV3-1 (or the pseudogene TRBV3-2) and TRBJ2-7; possible D gene TRBD2, 7 bases. Germline lookup yields CDR1 LGHDT and CDR2 YNNKEL (reference sequence). Trimming shortened V by 5 bases and J by 3 bases, and 14 bases separated the two germline ends. The CDR3 loop spans 14 amino acids. CDR3 nucleotides: TGTGCCAGCAGCAACCGGGGGGCGGACTACGAGCAGTACTTC. This codes for CASSNRGADYEQYF.

The V gene is TRBV6-1, the J gene TRBJ1-1, with D possibly being TRBD1 (5 bases). V dropped 3 bases and J dropped 1 base, with 12 bases sitting between them. Germline V gene data show CDR1 as MNHNS and CDR2 as SASEGT. CDR3 length: 15 amino acids. CDR3 coding DNA: TGTGCCAGCAGTGACAGGGCCCTGGGGAACACTGAAGCTTTCTTT. Translated: CASSDRALGNTEAFF.

This clone appeared a few times. The identical CDR3 is also encoded by other nucleotide sequences in the sample. The V and J genes are TRBV5-1 and TRBJ1-3; 7 bases are a match to TRBD1. Germline assignment: CDR1 SGHRS and CDR2 YFSETQ. V dropped 4 bases and J dropped 1; count of bases not matched to a gene: 2. This CDR3 is built from 14 residues. As DNA, the CDR3 is TGCGCCAGCAGCCGGACAGGATCTGGAAACACCATATATTTT. Translation gives CASSRTGSGNTIYF.

This rearrangement joins TRBV7-8 to TRBJ1-2; D might be TRBD1 (6 bases). The CDR3 has 17 residues. Germline V gives CDR1 SGHVS, CDR2 FQNEAQ. V was cut by 0 bases and J by 5 bases, with 19 bases left in between. The CDR3 sequence: CASSLAGAGPLIYGYTF. The CDR3 DNA reads TGTGCCAGCAGCTTAGCGGGGGCCGGACCACTCATTTATGGCTACACCTTC.